This T cell receptor beta chain comes out of a study of blood T cell repertoires in COVID-19. Whole-study context: Acute and convalescent COVID-19 samples came from the United States, Italy and Spain. T cells, B-cell-depleted T cells, or PBMCs supplied cDNA or gDNA.

In the original workflow: For nucleated cells, counts were estimated from reference gene primer amplification. Using immunoSEQ multiplex PCR, the repertoire was profiled, and TCRdb retains in-frame clones only, with some absent. Clone size and the V and J calls come from that table; the DNA yielded D and trimming. The table includes under 300,000 clones, 70% to 90% detected once. This CDR3 has 17 residues. The V and J ends lost 0 bases and 2 bases, in that order; junction bases with no gene match: 8. Germline CDR1 and CDR2: MGHRA and YSYEKL. The receptor's source is a woman aged 55-70 years with active or convalescent COVID-19. Sequenced: peripheral blood. V gene TRBV4-1 combines with J gene TRBJ2-7; 9 nucleotides agree with TRBD2. CDR3 DNA sequence: TGCGCCAGCAGCCAAGATCTGGCTAGCGGGATGACCTACGAGCAGTACTTC. Its translation is CASSQDLASGMTYEQYF.